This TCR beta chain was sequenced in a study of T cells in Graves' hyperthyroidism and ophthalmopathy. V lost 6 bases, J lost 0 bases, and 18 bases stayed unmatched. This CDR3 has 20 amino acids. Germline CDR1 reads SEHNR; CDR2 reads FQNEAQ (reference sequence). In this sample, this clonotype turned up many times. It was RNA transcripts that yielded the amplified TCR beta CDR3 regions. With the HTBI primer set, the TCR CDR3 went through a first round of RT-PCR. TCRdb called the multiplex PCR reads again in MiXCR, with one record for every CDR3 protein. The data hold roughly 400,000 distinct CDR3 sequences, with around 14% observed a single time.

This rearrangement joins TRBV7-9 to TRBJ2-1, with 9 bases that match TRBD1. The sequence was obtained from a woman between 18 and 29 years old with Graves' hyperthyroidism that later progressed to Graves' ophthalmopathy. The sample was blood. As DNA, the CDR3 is TGTGCCAGCAGAAGCCTGGGACAGGGTCCCCCGGGGAGCTCCTACAATGAGCAGTTCTTC. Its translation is CASRSLGQGPPGSSYNEQFF.